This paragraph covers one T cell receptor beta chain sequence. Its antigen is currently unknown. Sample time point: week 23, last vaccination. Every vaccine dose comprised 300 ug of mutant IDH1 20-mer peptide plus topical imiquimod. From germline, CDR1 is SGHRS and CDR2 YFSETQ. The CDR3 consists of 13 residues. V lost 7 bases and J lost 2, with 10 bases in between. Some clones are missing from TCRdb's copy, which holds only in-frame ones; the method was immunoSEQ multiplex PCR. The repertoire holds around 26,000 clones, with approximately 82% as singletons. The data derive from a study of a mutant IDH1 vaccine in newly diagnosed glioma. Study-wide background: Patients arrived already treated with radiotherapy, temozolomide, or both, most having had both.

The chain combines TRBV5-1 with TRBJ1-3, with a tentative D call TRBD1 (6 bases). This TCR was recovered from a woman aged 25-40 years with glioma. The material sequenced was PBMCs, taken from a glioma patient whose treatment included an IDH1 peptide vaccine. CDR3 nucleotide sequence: TGCGCCAGCTCCACAGGGACTGGAAACACCATATATTTT. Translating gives CASSTGTGNTIYF.